A single sample is the source of the 18 T cell receptor beta chains below, sequenced in a study of cytomegalovirus exposure and HLA in healthy donors. The PCR was carried out with 60 Vbeta primers and 13 Jbeta primers. TCRdb keeps only in-frame clones here, not all; method: immunoSEQ multiplex PCR. This table holds over 150,000 clones, 79% found once. Sequencing input: PBMCs. The source is a man younger than 40 in good health and CMV-seropositive.

This clone has only a few counts. The rearrangement joins TRBV5-4 to TRBJ1-1, with D tentatively TRBD1 (6 bases). Germline V lookup: CDR1 SGHNT, CDR2 YYREEE (reference sequence). The CDR3 has 14 amino acids. The V gene lost 1 base and the J gene lost 4 bases, with 11 bases spanning the gap. The DNA of the CDR3 is TGTGCCAGCAGCTTGCAGGGGAAAAGCACTGAAGCTTTCTTT. As protein: CASSLQGKSTEAFF.

This clone was counted between two and nine times. J is TRBJ2-1 and V is TRBV6-5, with a weak D call TRBD2 (6 bases). V was trimmed by 8 bases and J by 9 bases, leaving 20 bases between them. This CDR3 is 14 amino acids long. Germline V gives CDR1 MNHEY, CDR2 SVGAGI. Here the CDR3 DNA reads TGTGCCAGCTGGAGCGGGCTAAAGCTGGGTGAGCAGTTCTTC. Its translation: CASWSGLKLGEQFF.

The CDR3 loop reads CASSQDLFKPLYEQYF. CDR3 in DNA: TGCGCCAGCAGCCAAGATTTGTTCAAGCCCCTCTACGAGCAGTACTTC. The gene calls are TRBV4-1 and TRBJ2-7; no definite D call. The CDR3 consists of 16 residues. Germline V gene sequence: CDR1 MGHRA, CDR2 YSYEKL. V gave up 0 bases and J gave up 3 bases, with 15 bases separating them.

The chain employs TRBV2 and TRBJ2-3; possible D gene TRBD2, 6 bases. The CDR3 totals 15 residues. CDR1 is SNHLY, CDR2 FYNNEI, per germline. V was shortened by 7 bases and J by 4 bases, with 18 bases between the two germline ends. CDR3 residues: CASNFIGREPDTQYF. CDR3 DNA sequence: TGTGCCAGCAATTTTATCGGGAGAGAGCCAGATACGCAGTATTTT.

V gene TRBV5-1 combines with J gene TRBJ2-5, with TRBD1 as a possible D gene (5 bases). Trimming stripped 4 bases from V and 5 bases from J, with 12 bases between. The CDR3 totals 13 residues. Per germline, CDR1 SGHRS and CDR2 YFSETQ. In nucleotides, the CDR3 is TGCGCCAGCAGCGACCCAGGGATCGAGACCCAGTACTTC. Protein sequence: CASSDPGIETQYF.

CDR3 sequence reads: CASSLDTSGVTDTQYF. In DNA form, the CDR3 reads TGTGCCAGCAGCTTAGATACTAGCGGGGTCACAGATACGCAGTATTTT. The rearrangement uses TRBV11-3 and TRBJ2-3; TRBD2 agrees at 10 bases. Germline assignment: CDR1 SGHNT and CDR2 YENEEA. J lost 2 bases, V lost 0 bases, and 2 bases had no gene match. The length of the CDR3 is 16 residues.

This clone was observed once. This chain links TRBV11-3 with TRBJ1-1; D gene ambiguous. Trimming left V 0 bases short and J 0 bases short, with 8 bases between. The CDR3 is 15 amino acids. Germline loops: CDR1 SGHNT, CDR2 YENEEA. The CDR3 reads CASSLDSGMNTEAFF. The CDR3 DNA follows: TGTGCCAGCAGCTTAGATAGCGGAATGAACACTGAAGCTTTCTTT.

This clone was detected only once. The chain joins TRBV27 to TRBJ2-3, with D perhaps matching TRBD2 (7 bases). Per the germline V gene, CDR1 is MNHEY and CDR2 is SMNVEV (reference sequence). This CDR3 is built from 16 residues. The V end was cut by 2 bases, the J end by 3 bases, with 15 bases between. CDR3 coding DNA: TGTGCCAGCAGTTTAGAGGGGGGGCTACGTACAGATACGCAGTATTTT. Amino acid sequence: CASSLEGGLRTDTQYF.

V and J are TRBV5-1 and TRBJ1-2; perhaps TRBD1 as D (5 bases). The CDR3 length is 14 residues. The germline CDR1 and CDR2 sequences are SGHRS and YFSETQ. Trimming removed 4 bases at V and 5 bases at J, with 15 bases between. The CDR3 region is CASSLGTGVYGYTF. DNA of the CDR3: TGCGCCAGCAGCCTGGGGACTGGAGTATATGGCTACACCTTC.

This clone has only a few counts. The CDR3 protein is CASSEASGSSYEQYF. The CDR3 DNA sequence: TGTGCCAGCAGTGAAGCTAGCGGGAGCTCCTACGAGCAGTACTTC. This sequence joins TRBV6-1 and TRBJ2-7, with 9 bases identical to TRBD2. V was pared by 0 bases and J by 0 bases, with 0 bases of the junction left unmatched. The CDR3 is made up of 15 amino acids. Germline loops: CDR1 MNHNS, CDR2 SASEGT.

J is TRBJ1-1 and V is TRBV9; no clear D gene. Germline CDR1 reads SGDLS; CDR2 reads YYNGEE. CDR3 size: 14 residues. The germline V and J ends were trimmed by 2 bases and 5 bases, with 13 bases remaining between them. CDR3 nucleotides: TGTGCCAGCAGCGTGGAGGCCCACGGAACTGAAGCTTTCTTT. Translated: CASSVEAHGTEAFF. Variable domain in full (rest from reference TRBV9 and TRBJ1-1): DSGVTQTPKHLITATGQRVTLRCSPRSGDLSVYWYQQSLDQGLQFLIQYYNGEERAKGNILERFSAQQFPDLHSELNLSSLELGDSALYFCASSVEAHGTEAFFGQGTRLTVV.

The chain joins TRBV5-4 to TRBJ1-2, with TRBD1 matching over 10 bases. V shed 2 bases, J shed 1 base, and the junction held 2 bases outside the gene matches. The CDR3 totals 15 residues. Looked up from germline, CDR1 is SGHNT and CDR2 is YYREEE (reference sequence). The CDR3: CASSLGQGGNYGYTF. CDR3 coding DNA: TGTGCCAGCAGCTTAGGACAGGGGGGTAACTATGGCTACACCTTC.

The chain is built from TRBV5-1 and TRBJ2-5; D is uncertain. CDR3 length: 14 residues. The ends were cut back, 0 bases at V and 5 bases at J, with 11 bases in the middle. The V gene's germline CDR1 is SGHRS and CDR2 YFSETQ. CDR3 loop: CASSLGLIVETQYF. As DNA, the CDR3 is TGCGCCAGCAGCTTGGGACTTATAGTGGAGACCCAGTACTTC.

V is TRBV11-1 and J is TRBJ2-3; 11 nucleotides line up with TRBD2. Trimming took 0 bases from V and 6 from J; bases not matched to a gene: 14. The CDR3 spans 19 residues. Germline V gene data show CDR1 as SGHAT and CDR2 as FQDESV (reference sequence). The CDR3 coding sequence is TGTGCCAGCAGCTTAGCGCTGGGACTAGCGGCTCAGTCGGGGGATACGCAGTATTTT. Translating gives CASSLALGLAAQSGDTQYF.

The CDR3 sequence: CASSVESVRDIQYF. Written as DNA, the CDR3 is TGTGCCAGCAGCGTAGAATCCGTCAGGGACATTCAGTACTTC. The chain has TRBV9 and TRBJ2-4, with a possible D match to TRBD1 (5 bases). The V end was cut by 0 bases, the J end by 8 bases, with 12 bases between. The germline gives CDR1 SGDLS, CDR2 YYNGEE. The CDR3 length is 14 residues.

The V and J genes are TRBV28 and TRBJ1-2; TRBD1 agrees at 10 bases. The CDR3 runs 15 residues. CDR1 is MDHEN and CDR2 is SYDVKM in the germline V gene. The J segment lost 8 bases and the V segment lost 4 bases, leaving 10 bases of the junction unmatched. The DNA for the CDR3 is TGTGCCAGCAGTTCATCCGGGACAGGGGTATTCGGCTACACCTTC. This sequence encodes CASSSSGTGVFGYTF.

CDR3 sequence: CAIRRGQYGSSYNEQFF. The CDR3 coding sequence is TGTGCCATCAGACGGGGACAGTACGGGAGTTCCTACAATGAGCAGTTCTTC. The V gene is TRBV10-3, the J gene TRBJ2-1, with TRBD1 as a possible D gene (7 bases). Trimming pared 6 bases from V and 1 base from J, leaving 19 bases between. Germline CDR1 is ENHRY and CDR2 is SYGVKD. The CDR3 totals 17 residues.

This clone was picked up a small number of times. V usage is TRBV15 and J usage is TRBJ2-5, with 10 bases aligning to TRBD1. From germline, CDR1 is LNHNV and CDR2 YYDKDF (reference sequence). This CDR3 has 14 amino acids. After removal of 5 bases from V and 4 bases from J, the junction contained 4 bases not matched to a gene. CDR3 in DNA: TGTGCCACCAGCGCCTGGGACAGGGGAGAGACCCAGTACTTC. This sequence encodes CATSAWDRGETQYF.